These T cell receptor beta chains were read from a single sample in a study of OX40 agonist ivuxolimab in advanced cancers. Data came from immunoSEQ multiplex PCR; TCRdb stores just in-frame clones and leaves some out. The top ten hold about 35% of the sample, which has over 30,000 clones, approximately 90% seen once. Sequences were derived from CD4+ or CD8+ T cells sorted from blood, sampled in a trial of the OX40 agonist ivuxolimab. The receptors here all came from an adult with an advanced solid tumor such as melanoma, head and neck, liver or kidney cancer. Both conserved end residues are part of each CDR3. The D gene is left open where the match is weak. Not all rows give a size; the values are once, few, many and, for expanded clones, a class.

>.|TRBJ2-5|TRBV7-9|TRBD1
CASGWDREETQYF
TGTGCCAGCGGCTGGGACAGGGAAGAGACCCAGTACTTC
>.|TRBJ2-7|TRBV5-5|.
CASSLGTYSYEQYF
TGTGCCAGCAGCTTGGGGACTTACTCCTACGAGCAGTACTTC
>.|TRBJ2-5|TRBV4-1|.
CASSQVLVRETQYF
TGCGCCAGCAGCCAAGTTCTAGTCAGAGAGACCCAGTACTTC
>.|TRBJ2-1|TRBV11-3|.
CASSLGGFNEQFF
TGTGCCAGCAGCTTAGGTGGGTTTAATGAGCAGTTCTTC
>once|TRBJ2-7|TRBV15|TRBD2
CATSRDLAGLYEQYF
TGTGCCACCAGCAGAGACCTAGCGGGGCTCTACGAGCAGTACTTC
>.|TRBJ2-7|TRBV10-2|.
CASGTIPYEQYF
TGCGCCAGCGGTACCATACCCTACGAGCAGTACTTC
>once|TRBJ2-4|TRBV10-2|.
CASSESNIQYF
TGCGCCAGCAGTGAGTCGAACATTCAGTACTTC
>.|TRBJ1-1|TRBV6-1|.
CASSENPPNTEAFF
TGTGCCAGCAGTGAAAACCCCCCGAACACTGAAGCTTTCTTT
>.|TRBJ2-7|TRBV5-8|TRBD1
CASSSGQGREQYF
TGTGCCAGCAGCTCAGGACAGGGTAGGGAGCAGTACTTC
>.|TRBJ2-1|TRBV27|TRBD2
CASRLAGYNEQFF
TGTGCCAGCAGACTAGCGGGATACAATGAGCAGTTCTTC
>.|TRBJ2-7|TRBV25-1|.
CASSPNMGPSIHEQYF
TGTGCCAGCAGTCCAAATATGGGCCCTAGTATCCACGAGCAGTACTTC
>.|TRBJ2-1|TRBV6-5|TRBD1
CASSPQRQGLGEQFF
TGTGCCAGCAGTCCACAAAGACAGGGTTTAGGTGAGCAGTTCTTC
>once|TRBJ2-3|TRBV11-2|.
CASSLERLRTDTQYF
TGTGCCAGCAGCTTAGAGCGACTTCGCACAGATACGCAGTATTTT
>.|TRBJ2-7|TRBV5-1|.
CASSLGGRDRSYEQYF
TGCGCCAGCAGCTTGGGGGGCCGTGACAGGTCCTACGAGCAGTACTTC
>.|TRBJ2-5|TRBV11-2|TRBD2
CASSPMGLAGEETQYF
TGTGCCAGCAGCCCTATGGGACTAGCGGGAGAAGAGACCCAGTACTTC
>.|TRBJ2-7|TRBV10-2|TRBD1
CASRRDREVHEQYF
TGCGCCAGCAGAAGGGACAGGGAGGTACACGAGCAGTACTTC
>once|TRBJ1-1|TRBV27|.
CASTSTLYLNTEAFF
TGTGCCAGCACCTCCACCCTTTATTTGAACACTGAAGCTTTCTTT
>.|TRBJ2-1|TRBV10-3|TRBD2
CAISAGLVDSKRGNEQFF
TGTGCCATCAGTGCGGGACTAGTGGACTCAAAGAGGGGCAATGAGCAGTTCTTC
>.|TRBJ1-2|TRBV9|TRBD1
CASSQTTGTGFGYTF
TGTGCCAGCAGCCAAACAACCGGGACAGGGTTTGGCTACACCTTC
>.|TRBJ2-7|TRBV7-9|.
CASSSLGVHEQYF
TGTGCCAGCAGCTCTTTAGGGGTACACGAGCAGTACTTC
>once|TRBJ2-1|TRBV21-1|.
CASSKAPGLAVYNEQFF
TGTGCCAGCAGCAAAGCCCCGGGACTAGCGGTTTACAATGAGCAGTTCTTC
>.|TRBJ2-6|TRBV29-1|.
CSVVTETSGANVLTF
TGCAGCGTTGTTACAGAGACCTCTGGGGCCAACGTCCTGACTTTC
>.|TRBJ1-4|TRBV9|.
CASSVGPGEKLFF
TGTGCCAGCAGCGTAGGGCCGGGCGAAAAACTGTTTTTT
>once|TRBJ2-4|TRBV5-4|.
CASSPGADIQYF
TGTGCCAGCAGCCCTGGCGCGGACATTCAGTACTTC
>.|TRBJ2-3|TRBV19|.
CASSTGSRDTQYF
TGTGCCAGTAGTACCGGGAGTAGAGATACGCAGTATTTT
>.|TRBJ1-1|TRBV27|.
CASSSTGTMNTEAFF
TGTGCCAGCAGTTCCACCGGGACAATGAACACTGAAGCTTTCTTT
>.|TRBJ2-1|TRBV5-4|.
CASSTEGRLGKNEQFF
TGTGCCAGCAGCACGGAGGGGAGGTTGGGGAAAAATGAGCAGTTCTTC
>once|TRBJ2-7|TRBV6-1|.
CASSEIPDNEQYF
TGTGCCAGCAGTGAAATCCCTGACAACGAGCAGTACTTC
>once|TRBJ1-2|TRBV29-1|TRBD1
CSVLTGGNYGYTF
TGCAGCGTACTGACAGGGGGAAACTATGGCTACACCTTC
>.|TRBJ1-1|TRBV7-9|TRBD1
CASRSGTGSSGAFF
TGTGCCAGCAGGTCCGGGACAGGGAGCTCTGGGGCTTTCTTT
>.|TRBJ2-1|TRBV15|.
CATKQAYNEQFF
TGTGCCACCAAACAGGCCTACAATGAGCAGTTCTTC
>few|TRBJ2-7|TRBV6-5|.
CASRGTGSSYEQYF
TGTGCCAGCCGGGGGACGGGGAGCTCCTACGAGCAGTACTTC
>.|TRBJ2-7|TRBV29-1|TRBD2
CSGEGLESEQYF
TGCAGCGGGGAGGGACTAGAAAGCGAGCAGTACTTC
>.|TRBJ1-1|TRBV7-9|.
CASSHTSSSFEAFF
TGTGCCAGCAGCCATACCAGTAGCAGCTTTGAAGCTTTCTTT
>.|TRBJ2-2|TRBV7-9|.
CASQVGALYRNTGELFF
TGTGCCAGCCAGGTGGGAGCCCTATACCGGAACACCGGGGAGCTGTTTTTT
>.|TRBJ1-2|TRBV7-9|TRBD1
CASSLGPGQGVNYGYTF
TGTGCCAGCAGCTTAGGGCCCGGACAGGGGGTTAACTATGGCTACACCTTC
>.|TRBJ2-1|TRBV28|TRBD2
CAKTSGRPHEQFF
TGTGCCAAGACTAGCGGGAGGCCACACGAGCAGTTCTTC
>few|TRBJ2-7|TRBV27|TRBD1
CASSTGDRVGEQYF
TGTGCCAGCAGTACCGGGGACAGGGTAGGCGAGCAGTACTTC
>.|TRBJ2-5|TRBV19|TRBD2
CASSTGGVTAQYF
TGTGCCAGTAGTACCGGGGGGGTGACCGCCCAGTACTTC
>.|TRBJ1-1|TRBV7-9|.
CASSLGLGFAEAFF
TGTGCCAGCAGCTTAGGGTTGGGGTTCGCTGAAGCTTTCTTT
>.|TRBJ2-1|TRBV6-6|TRBD1
CASLRDSSYNEQFF
TGTGCCAGTCTCCGGGACAGCTCCTACAATGAGCAGTTCTTC
>.|TRBJ2-1|TRBV4-1|.
CASGGNNEQFF
TGCGCCAGCGGGGGAAACAATGAGCAGTTCTTC
>.|TRBJ1-1|TRBV27|.
CASSLRGATEAFF
TGTGCCAGCAGTTTAAGGGGAGCAACTGAAGCTTTCTTT